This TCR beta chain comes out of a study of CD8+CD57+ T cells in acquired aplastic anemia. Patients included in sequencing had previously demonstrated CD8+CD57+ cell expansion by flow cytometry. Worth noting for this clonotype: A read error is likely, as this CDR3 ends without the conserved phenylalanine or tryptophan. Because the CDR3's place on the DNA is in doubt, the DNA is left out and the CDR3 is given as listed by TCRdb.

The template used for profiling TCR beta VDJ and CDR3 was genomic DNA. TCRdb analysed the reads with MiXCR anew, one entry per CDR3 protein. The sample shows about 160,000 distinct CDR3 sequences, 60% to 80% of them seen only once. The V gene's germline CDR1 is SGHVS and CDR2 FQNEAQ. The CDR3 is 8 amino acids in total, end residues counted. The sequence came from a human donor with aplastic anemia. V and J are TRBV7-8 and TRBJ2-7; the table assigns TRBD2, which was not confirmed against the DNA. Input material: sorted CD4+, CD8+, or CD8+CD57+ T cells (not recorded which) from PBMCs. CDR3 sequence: CASNLTSG.